Below are 30 T cell receptor beta chains sequenced from a single sample in a study of cytomegalovirus exposure and HLA in healthy donors. 13 Jbeta primers and 60 Vbeta primers were used for the PCR. Libraries were prepared by immunoSEQ multiplex PCR; TCRdb keeps only in-frame clonotypes and omits some of them. The data show some 77,000 clones, with 80% seen just once and about 30% held by the top ten. The sample was PBMCs. These receptors were obtained from a man aged 50 or older in good health and CMV-seropositive.

The chain has TRBV27 and TRBJ2-7; TRBD2 matches 10 bases. Trimming removed 5 bases from V and 7 bases from J; junction bases left unmatched: 8. CDR3 length equals 14 residues. Germline V gene lookup returns CDR1 MNHEY and CDR2 SMNVEV (reference sequence). The CDR3 sequence: CASSRRAGGGEQYF. DNA for the CDR3: TGTGCCAGCAGTAGACGAGCGGGAGGGGGTGAGCAGTACTTC.

The CDR3 sequence is CASSLGPGFGRGLASYNEQFF. The CDR3 DNA follows: TGCGCCAGCAGCCTAGGGCCAGGGTTCGGGAGGGGACTAGCGTCCTACAATGAGCAGTTCTTC. The chain recombines TRBV4-1 with TRBJ2-1, with TRBD2 matching 10 bases. Germline lookup yields CDR1 MGHRA and CDR2 YSYEKL. With V trimmed by 4 bases and J by 1 base, 19 bases remained unmatched. The CDR3 has 21 residues.

The rearrangement uses TRBV2 and TRBJ2-1; 8 nucleotides match TRBD2. The CDR3 contains 15 residues. V dropped 7 bases and J dropped 5; count of bases not matched to a gene: 10. Germline-derived CDR1 and CDR2 are SNHLY and FYNNEI. CDR3 bases: TGTGCCAGCAAAACCGGGACTAGTCCCCACAATGAGCAGTTCTTC. This gives the protein CASKTGTSPHNEQFF.

The chain combines TRBV2 with TRBJ1-3, with D unresolved. The CDR3 loop spans 14 amino acids. V lost 3 bases and J lost 1, with 7 bases in between. Germline CDR1 is SNHLY and CDR2 is FYNNEI. The chain's CDR3 is CASSDEWSGNTIYF. For the CDR3, the DNA is TGTGCCAGCAGTGACGAGTGGTCTGGAAACACCATATATTTT.

The J gene is TRBJ2-3, the V gene TRBV14; 10 bases map to TRBD2. The CDR3 totals 16 residues. Per the germline V gene, CDR1 is SGHDN and CDR2 is FVKESK. V was pared by 3 bases and J by 2 bases, with 5 bases of the junction left unmatched. This chain's CDR3 is CASSQGLARITDTQYF. CDR3 nucleotide sequence: TGTGCCAGCAGCCAGGGACTAGCGAGGATCACAGATACGCAGTATTTT.

This chain uses TRBV6-1 with TRBJ1-2; possibly TRBD1 for D (6 bases). The length of the CDR3 is 13 residues. Germline assignment: CDR1 MNHNS and CDR2 SASEGT. V was shortened by 4 bases and J by 13 bases, with 19 bases between the two germline ends. The DNA of the CDR3 is TGTGCCAGCAGTGTACGGACAGACTCCTCAGCCACCTTC. This codes for CASSVRTDSSATF.

This clone is a singleton in its sample. This chain joins TRBV30 and TRBJ1-1, with no clear D. This CDR3 contains 14 residues. CDR1 is GTSNPN and CDR2 is SVGIG in the germline V gene (reference sequence). Trimming pared 2 bases from V and 4 bases from J, leaving 14 bases between. CDR3 amino acids: CAWSSGMLSTEAFF. In DNA, the CDR3 is TGTGCCTGGAGTTCCGGGATGTTGAGCACTGAAGCTTTCTTT.

The rearrangement joins TRBV19 to TRBJ1-1; D might be TRBD1 (6 bases). In germline, CDR1 is LNHDA, CDR2 SQIVND (reference sequence). Trimming took off 9 bases at V and 2 bases at J, with 13 bases between the two ends. The CDR3 contains 13 residues. The CDR3, as DNA: TGTGCCAGCCGGGACACCCCTAACACTGAAGCTTTCTTT. Protein: CASRDTPNTEAFF.

J is TRBJ2-7 and V is TRBV2, with 7 bases matching TRBD2. This CDR3 is 14 amino acids long. Trimming took 4 bases from V and 1 from J; bases not matched to a gene: 4. Germline loops: CDR1 SNHLY, CDR2 FYNNEI. The CDR3 loop is CASSGGSLSYEQYF. DNA for the CDR3: TGTGCCAGCAGTGGCGGGAGTCTTTCCTACGAGCAGTACTTC.

This clone was counted between two and nine times. The chain uses TRBV27 and TRBJ1-1, with 7 nucleotides matching TRBD1. The CDR3 consists of 13 residues. V was pared by 4 bases and J by 8 bases, with 7 bases of the junction left unmatched. Germline-derived CDR1 and CDR2 are MNHEY and SMNVEV (reference sequence). In nucleotides, the CDR3 is TGTGCCAGCAGTTACCCAGGGGGGAAGGAAGCTTTCTTT. Amino acid sequence: CASSYPGGKEAFF.

V usage is TRBV27 and J usage is TRBJ2-7, with 9 bases lining up with TRBD1. This CDR3 is built from 15 residues. Germline values: CDR1 MNHEY, CDR2 SMNVEV (reference sequence). J lost 1 base, V lost 6 bases, and 7 bases had no gene match. The CDR3 DNA follows: TGTGCCAGCAGCGAACAGGGGGCGGCTTCCTACGAGCAGTACTTC. Amino acids: CASSEQGAASYEQYF.

This chain connects TRBV18 to TRBJ2-1; TRBD2 aligns across 9 bases. The V gene's germline CDR1 is KGHSH and CDR2 LQKENI. With V trimmed by 5 bases and J by 1 base, 3 bases remained unmatched. This CDR3 comprises 15 residues. The CDR3 here is CASSVAGASYNEQFF. CDR3 sequence (DNA): TGTGCCAGCTCAGTAGCGGGAGCGTCCTACAATGAGCAGTTCTTC.

V is TRBV4-1 and J is TRBJ2-3; D might be TRBD2 (5 bases). CDR3 length: 16 amino acids. Germline-derived CDR1 and CDR2 are MGHRA and YSYEKL. Between the trimmed V and J ends, which lost 5 bases and 3 bases, there was a span of 18 bases. The CDR3, as DNA: TGCGCCAGCAGCGACGATATGCGCGGAGGAACAGATACGCAGTATTTT. This translates into CASSDDMRGGTDTQYF.

CDR3 coding DNA: TGTGCCAGCAGCTTATCAGGGGGGAGCGCAGATACGCAGTATTTT. Its translation: CASSLSGGSADTQYF. The chain carries TRBV7-9 and TRBJ2-3; TRBD1 is a possible D gene (7 bases). There are 15 residues in the CDR3. V lost 2 bases to trimming and J lost 4 bases, with 13 bases between them. The germline V gene has CDR1 SEHNR and CDR2 FQNEAQ (reference sequence).

For this clone: One end of the junction does not line up with germline, which may come from a read error. The gene calls are TRBV2 and TRBJ2-4; TRBD2 aligns across 8 bases. The CDR3 extends over 14 amino acids. Germline CDR1 reads SNHLY; CDR2 reads FYNNEI. CDR3 protein: CASRGGLAKNSQYF. The CDR3 region has the DNA TGTGCCAGCAGGGGTGGACTAGCCAAAAACAGTCAGTACTTC. Full variable domain (missing parts from reference TRBV2 and TRBJ2-4): EPEVTQTPSHQVTQMGQEVILRCVPISNHLYFYWYRQILGQKVEFLVSFYNNEISEKSEIFDDQFSVERPDGSNFTLKIRSTKLEDSAMYFCASRGGLAKNSQYFGAGTRLSVL.

V usage is TRBV11-2 and J usage is TRBJ1-4; 8 bases line up with TRBD1. Germline CDR1 and CDR2: SGHAT and FQNNGV. The CDR3 runs 15 residues. After removal of 1 base from V and 8 bases from J, the junction contained 6 bases not matched to a gene. CDR3 region: CASSLVGTGSEKLFF. The CDR3 DNA reads TGTGCCAGCAGCTTAGTAGGGACAGGCAGCGAAAAACTGTTTTTT.

The chain links TRBV2 to TRBJ2-3, with a weak D call TRBD2 (6 bases). The germline V gene encodes CDR1 SNHLY and CDR2 FYNNEI. The CDR3 extends over 19 amino acids. The V end was cut by 6 bases, the J end by 1 base, with 26 bases between. The CDR3 spells CASRWPAKRELSGTDTQYF. The CDR3 bases are TGTGCCAGCAGATGGCCGGCGAAACGGGAGTTATCGGGCACAGATACGCAGTATTTT. The full variable domain, completed using reference TRBV2 and TRBJ2-3, is EPEVTQTPSHQVTQMGQEVILRCVPISNHLYFYWYRQILGQKVEFLVSFYNNEISEKSEIFDDQFSVERPDGSNFTLKIRSTKLEDSAMYFCASRWPAKRELSGTDTQYFGPGTRLTVL.

The V gene is TRBV15, the J gene TRBJ2-2, with TRBD2 as a possible D gene (6 bases). Trimming shortened V by 0 bases and J by 7 bases, and 9 bases separated the two germline ends. Germline CDR1 and CDR2: LNHNV and YYDKDF (reference sequence). CDR3 length equals 14 residues. In nucleotides, the CDR3 is TGTGCCACCAGCAGAGATCGGGGGATCGGGGAGCTGTTTTTT. It codes for CATSRDRGIGELFF. The full variable domain, completed using reference TRBV15 and TRBJ2-2, is DAMVIQNPRYQVTQFGKPVTLSCSQTLNHNVMYWYQQKSSQAPKLLFHYYDKDFNNEADTPDNFQSRRPNTSFCFLDIRSPGLGDTAMYLCATSRDRGIGELFFGEGSRLTVL.

About this clone itself: The same CDR3 arises from other DNA sequences in this sample as well. V usage is TRBV4-2 and J usage is TRBJ1-1, with D perhaps TRBD1 (6 bases). V shed 3 bases and J shed 4 bases, with 15 bases lying between them. The germline gives CDR1 LGHNA, CDR2 YNFKEQ. The CDR3 runs to 15 residues. Written as DNA, the CDR3 is TGTGCCAGCAGCCAGGACGGGACATGGGGCACTGAAGCTTTCTTT. It codes for CASSQDGTWGTEAFF.

The V and J genes are TRBV7-8 and TRBJ2-7; TRBD1 matches at 7 bases. V lost 0 bases and J lost 2; bases outside the gene matches: 4. Germline V gene data show CDR1 as SGHVS and CDR2 as FQNEAQ. The CDR3 has 15 residues. The CDR3: CASSLAAGGTYEQYF. In DNA form, the CDR3 reads TGTGCCAGCAGCTTAGCGGCAGGGGGAACCTACGAGCAGTACTTC. The variable domain in full, completed from reference TRBV7-8 and TRBJ2-7, reads GAGVSQSPRYKVAKRGQDVALRCDPISGHVSLFWYQQALGQGPEFLTYFQNEAQLDKSGLPSDRFFAERPEGSVSTLKIQRTQQEDSAVYLCASSLAAGGTYEQYFGPGTRLTVT.

The chain has TRBV6-1 and TRBJ1-3, with TRBD1 as a possible D gene (5 bases). V lost 3 bases, J lost 4 bases, and 10 bases lay in between. This CDR3 contains 14 residues. Germline loops: CDR1 MNHNS, CDR2 SASEGT. The CDR3, as DNA: TGTGCCAGCAGTGACCGGGACTTGGGAAACACCATATATTTT. Translation gives CASSDRDLGNTIYF.

This chain links TRBV5-4 with TRBJ2-7; D is possibly TRBD2 (6 bases). Germline V gene lookup returns CDR1 SGHNT and CDR2 YYREEE (reference sequence). There are 17 residues in the CDR3. The V end was cut by 0 bases, the J end by 1 base, with 17 bases between. The CDR3 DNA follows: TGTGCCAGCAGCTTGGACCTGGGCGGGAAAGGATCCTACGAGCAGTACTTC. This sequence encodes CASSLDLGGKGSYEQYF. The variable domain in full, completed from reference TRBV5-4 and TRBJ2-7, reads ETGVTQSPTHLIKTRGQQVTLRCSSQSGHNTVSWYQQALGQGPQFIFQYYREEENGRGNFPPRFSGLQFPNYSSELNVNALELDDSALYLCASSLDLGGKGSYEQYFGPGTRLTVT.

The rearrangement links TRBV29-1 to TRBJ1-2; the D gene is possibly TRBD1 (6 bases). The ends were cut back, 7 bases at V and 3 bases at J, with 9 bases in the middle. Germline lookup yields CDR1 SQVTM and CDR2 ANQGSEA. The CDR3 sequence is 11 residues long. The CDR3: CSATGYYGYTF. CDR3 sequence (DNA): TGCAGCGCTACAGGGTACTATGGCTACACCTTC.

V usage is TRBV5-1 and J usage is TRBJ1-1; TRBD1 matches 7 bases. Germline V gene lookup returns CDR1 SGHRS and CDR2 YFSETQ. J lost 2 bases, V lost 2 bases, and 9 bases had no gene match. The CDR3 consists of 16 residues. DNA of the CDR3: TGCGCCAGCAGCTTACTCCAGACAGGGATTAACACTGAAGCTTTCTTT. Translated, it gives CASSLLQTGINTEAFF.

V gene TRBV5-4 combines with J gene TRBJ2-4, with TRBD1 matching over 7 bases. Germline V gene lookup returns CDR1 SGHNT and CDR2 YYREEE (reference sequence). The trim removed 5 bases at V and 1 base at J, leaving 6 bases unmatched. The CDR3 contains 15 residues. The CDR3 sequence: CASRTTGAAKNIQYF. As DNA, the CDR3 is TGTGCCAGCAGAACCACAGGGGCGGCCAAAAACATTCAGTACTTC. Complete variable domain (other parts from reference TRBV5-4 and TRBJ2-4): ETGVTQSPTHLIKTRGQQVTLRCSSQSGHNTVSWYQQALGQGPQFIFQYYREEENGRGNFPPRFSGLQFPNYSSELNVNALELDDSALYLCASRTTGAAKNIQYFGAGTRLSVL.

The chain carries TRBV6-5 and TRBJ2-3; 14 nucleotides agree with TRBD2. V lost 4 bases and J lost 5; bases outside the gene matches: 2. The CDR3 totals 15 residues. The V gene's germline CDR1 is MNHEY and CDR2 SVGAGI. In DNA, the CDR3 is TGTGCCAGCAGTTCCGGACTAGCGGGAGGAGATACGCAGTATTTT. This encodes CASSSGLAGGDTQYF.

This clone appeared a few times. The chain employs TRBV5-1 and TRBJ2-2; the D gene is possibly TRBD2 (5 bases). Germline-derived CDR1 and CDR2 are SGHRS and YFSETQ. V lost 0 bases to trimming and J lost 5 bases, with 11 bases between them. There are 15 residues in the CDR3. CDR3 coding DNA: TGCGCCAGCAGCTTGGGCGCTAGCCCGACCGGGGAGCTGTTTTTT. As protein: CASSLGASPTGELFF.

This chain joins TRBV5-1 and TRBJ1-1; D not certain. This CDR3 has 14 amino acids. V was pared by 4 bases and J by 0 bases, with 10 bases between. Germline V gene sequence: CDR1 SGHRS, CDR2 YFSETQ. The CDR3 DNA reads as TGCGCCAGCAGCCCCCCCGGGATGAACACTGAAGCTTTCTTT. This sequence encodes CASSPPGMNTEAFF.

CDR3 region: CASSFSGSLTDTQYF. The DNA of the CDR3 is TGTGCCAGCAGTTTTAGCGGGAGCCTCACAGATACGCAGTATTTT. The chain employs TRBV6-5 and TRBJ2-3; the match to TRBD2 covers 9 bases. The CDR3 has 15 amino acids. The V segment lost 4 bases and the J segment 2 bases; nucleotides outside the gene matches: 4. Germline values: CDR1 MNHEY, CDR2 SVGAGI.

V gene TRBV5-4 combines with J gene TRBJ2-5; no clear D. The CDR3 runs 15 residues. Germline-derived CDR1 and CDR2 are SGHNT and YYREEE (reference sequence). The ends were cut back, 0 bases at V and 9 bases at J, with 18 bases in the middle. In DNA form, the CDR3 reads TGTGCCAGCAGCTTGGAGAACAGACCTCCGCTGGCCCAGTACTTC. Translation gives CASSLENRPPLAQYF.